This T cell receptor (beta chain) was captured by sequencing in a study of T cell repertoires in cytomegalovirus infection (dated by TCRdb to the late 2010s). For the wider study: Peptide stimulations targeted recently identified HLA-C-restricted CMV epitopes, whose presentation resists viral immunomodulation, together with well-studied HLA-B-restricted epitopes. The HLA type of each donor mattered for the analysis, because public TCR beta signatures pointed to carriage of CMV infection along with the matching HLA type. Summary of the overall study and its limitations: Carriers of CMV infection plus the relevant HLA type were discriminated by the cumulative frequency of public TCR beta family members in the study cohort and in an independent approximately 400-donor cohort. The ex vivo response was dominated by HLA-C-restricted CMV-specific TCR beta clonotypes, which also provided the single most frequent clonotype in two of eight donors.

The treatment or condition label for this specimen denotes: in vitro stimulation with specific CMV peptide epitopes to enrich CMV-specific T cells. The instrument was an Illumina HiSeq 1500. TCRdb ran its own pipeline on the public reads, namely fastp trimming at Q25 and MiXCR clone calling, and kept in-frame beta chains. Each record represents a unique CDR3 protein, reported with the most common genes and DNA among its rows. The sample has around 770,000 distinct CDR3 sequences on record, roughly 29% of them singletons. The biggest ten clones account for around 13% of the sample. The sample holds a few counts of this clonotype. No cognate antigen has been identified for it. There are no base qualities to consult, and no much larger clone falls within one base. Including cysteine and phenylalanine, the CDR3 has 16 amino acids. Only the CDR3 portion is preserved as DNA: 48 bases, with reading frame beginning at the first base. Cut back by 0 bases and 4 bases, the V and J ends lie 13 bases apart. The germline V gene supplies CDR1 MNHEY and CDR2 SVGEGT.

Sequenced material: cultured CD8+ T cells from PBMCs, taken from culture after CMV antigen stimulation. The sequence was collected from a human donor in good health (CMV status not recorded). Some clones in this sample may be carry-over from other donors' samples. This chain is built from TRBV6-2 or TRBV6-3 and TRBJ2-4, with the D gene not confidently named. CDR3 protein: CASSYSLEGLKNIQYF. The DNA is TGTGCCAGCAGTTACTCCCTAGAAGGTTTAAAAAACATTCAGTACTTC.